This TCR beta chain was found in a study of OX40 agonist ivuxolimab in advanced cancers. For the study at large: Cancers in dose escalation were hepatocellular, melanoma, renal cell and head and neck.

The V gene end was trimmed by 5 bases and the J gene end by 8 bases; junction bases not matched to a gene: 8. CDR1 and CDR2 from the germline V gene are LNHDA and SQIVND (reference sequence). This CDR3 is 14 amino acids long. This clone appeared a few times. Autoimmune disease history or systemic immunosuppression meant exclusion. Sequencing used immunoSEQ multiplex PCR; TCRdb keeps in-frame clones, though not all of them. The data hold approximately 98,000 clones, with more than 80% observed a single time. The starting material was CD4+ or CD8+ T cells sorted from blood, obtained in a trial of the OX40 agonist ivuxolimab. V is TRBV19 and J is TRBJ2-2, with 7 bases fitting TRBD2. This receptor was taken from an adult with an advanced solid tumor such as melanoma, head and neck, liver or kidney cancer. CDR3 sequence (DNA): TGTGCCAGTAGTCCGCTAGCGGAGAGAGGGGAGCTGTTTTTT. Protein product: CASSPLAERGELFF.